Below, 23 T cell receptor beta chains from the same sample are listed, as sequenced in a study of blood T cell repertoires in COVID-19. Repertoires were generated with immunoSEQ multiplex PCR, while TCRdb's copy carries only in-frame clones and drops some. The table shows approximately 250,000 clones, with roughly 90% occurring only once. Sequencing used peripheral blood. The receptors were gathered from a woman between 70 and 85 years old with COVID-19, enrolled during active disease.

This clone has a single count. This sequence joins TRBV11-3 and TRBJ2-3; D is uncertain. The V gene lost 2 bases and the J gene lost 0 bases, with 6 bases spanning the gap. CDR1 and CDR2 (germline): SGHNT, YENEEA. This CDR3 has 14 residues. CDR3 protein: CASSLRASTDTQYF. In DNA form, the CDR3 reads TGTGCCAGCAGCTTAAGAGCTAGCACAGATACGCAGTATTTT.

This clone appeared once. CDR3 sequence (DNA): TGTGCCACGCAAGAAACGGGGGGCACTGAAGCTTTCTTT. This codes for CATQETGGTEAFF. V usage is TRBV15 and J usage is TRBJ1-1; D might be TRBD1 (5 bases). CDR1 LNHNV and CDR2 YYDKDF come from the germline V gene (reference sequence). The CDR3 extends over 13 amino acids. The ends were cut back, 9 bases at V and 4 bases at J, with 15 bases in the middle.

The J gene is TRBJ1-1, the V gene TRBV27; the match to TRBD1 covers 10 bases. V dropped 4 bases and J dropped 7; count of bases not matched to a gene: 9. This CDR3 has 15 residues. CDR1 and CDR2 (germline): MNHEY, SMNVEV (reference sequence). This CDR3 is CASSYGTGDVGEAFF. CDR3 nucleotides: TGTGCCAGCAGTTACGGGACAGGGGATGTGGGTGAAGCTTTCTTT.

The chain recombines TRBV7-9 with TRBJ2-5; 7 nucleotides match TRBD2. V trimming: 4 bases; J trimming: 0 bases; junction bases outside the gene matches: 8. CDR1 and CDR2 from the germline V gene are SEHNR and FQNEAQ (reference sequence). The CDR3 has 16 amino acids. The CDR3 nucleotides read TGTGCCAGCAGCTCGGCGGGCGGGGGACACCAAGAGACCCAGTACTTC. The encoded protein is CASSSAGGGHQETQYF. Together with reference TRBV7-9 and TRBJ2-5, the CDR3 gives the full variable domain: DTGVSQNPRHKITKRGQNVTFRCDPISEHNRLYWYRQTLGQGPEFLTYFQNEAQLEKSRLLSDRFSAERPKGSFSTLEIQRTEQGDSAMYLCASSSAGGGHQETQYFGPGTRLLVL.

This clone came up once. The CDR3 sequence: CASSSDWYNEQFF. CDR3 bases: TGTGCCAGCAGCTCCGACTGGTACAATGAGCAGTTCTTC. V gene TRBV7-2 combines with J gene TRBJ2-1, with D unresolved. This CDR3 spans 13 amino acids. Germline assignment: CDR1 SGHTA and CDR2 FQGNSA. With 4 bases removed from V and 4 bases from J, the gap between germline ends came to 8 bases.

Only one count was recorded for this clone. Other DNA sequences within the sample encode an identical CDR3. The CDR3 sequence: CASSLTGYSNQPQHF. The CDR3 DNA reads as TGCGCCAGCAGCTTGACAGGCTATAGCAATCAGCCCCAGCATTTT. J is TRBJ1-5 and V is TRBV5-1; TRBD1 might be the D (5 bases). This CDR3 comprises 15 residues. V lost 1 base and J 0 bases, leaving 8 bases between the germline ends. Looked up from germline, CDR1 is SGHRS and CDR2 is YFSETQ.

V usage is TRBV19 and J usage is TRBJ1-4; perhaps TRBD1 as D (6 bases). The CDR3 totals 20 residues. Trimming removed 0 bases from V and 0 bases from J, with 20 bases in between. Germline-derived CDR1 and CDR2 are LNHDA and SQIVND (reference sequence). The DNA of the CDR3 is TGTGCCAGTAGTATAGATCTGCCCCAGGGGATATCGGCAACTAATGAAAAACTGTTTTTT. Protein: CASSIDLPQGISATNEKLFF.

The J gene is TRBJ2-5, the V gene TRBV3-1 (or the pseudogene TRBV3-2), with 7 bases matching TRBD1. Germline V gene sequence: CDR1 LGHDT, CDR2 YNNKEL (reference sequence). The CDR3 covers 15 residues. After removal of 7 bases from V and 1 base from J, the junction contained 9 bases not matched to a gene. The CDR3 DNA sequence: TGTGCCAGCAAACAAGAAAACAGGGGCCAAGAGACCCAGTACTTC. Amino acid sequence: CASKQENRGQETQYF.

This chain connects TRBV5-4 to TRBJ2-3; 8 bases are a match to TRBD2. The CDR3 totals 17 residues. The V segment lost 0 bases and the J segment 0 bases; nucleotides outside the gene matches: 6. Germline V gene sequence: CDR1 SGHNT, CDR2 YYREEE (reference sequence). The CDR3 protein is CASSLAGGLGSTDTQYF. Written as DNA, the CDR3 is TGTGCCAGCAGCTTGGCGGGGGGGCTAGGAAGCACAGATACGCAGTATTTT.

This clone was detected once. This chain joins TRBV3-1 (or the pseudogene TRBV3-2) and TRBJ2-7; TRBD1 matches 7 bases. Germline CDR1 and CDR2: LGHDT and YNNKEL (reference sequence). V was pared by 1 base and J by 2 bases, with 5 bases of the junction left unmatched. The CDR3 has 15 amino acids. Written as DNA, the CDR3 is TGTGCCAGCAGCCAAGCGACAGGGACCACCTACGAGCAGTACTTC. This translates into CASSQATGTTYEQYF.

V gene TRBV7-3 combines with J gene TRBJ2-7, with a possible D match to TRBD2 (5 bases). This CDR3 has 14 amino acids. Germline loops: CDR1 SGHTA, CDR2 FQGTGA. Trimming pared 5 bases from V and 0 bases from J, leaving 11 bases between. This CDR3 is CASSLGGPSYEQYF. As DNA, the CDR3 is TGTGCCAGCAGCCTAGGAGGCCCCTCCTACGAGCAGTACTTC.

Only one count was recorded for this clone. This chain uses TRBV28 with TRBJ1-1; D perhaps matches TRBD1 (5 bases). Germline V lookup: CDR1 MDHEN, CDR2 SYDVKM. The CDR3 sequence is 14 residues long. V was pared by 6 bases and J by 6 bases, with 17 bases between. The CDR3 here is CASRGGFLGAEAFF. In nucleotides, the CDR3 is TGTGCCAGCAGGGGGGGGTTCCTGGGCGCTGAAGCTTTCTTT.

CDR3 DNA sequence: TGTGCCAGCAGCGCTATCCAAACCGGGACAGGGGCCCTGAACACTGAAGCTTTCTTT. It specifies CASSAIQTGTGALNTEAFF. The rearrangement links TRBV5-5 to TRBJ1-1; 10 nucleotides agree with TRBD1. J gave up 0 bases and V 4 bases, and 15 bases lay outside the gene matches. The CDR3 spans 19 residues. From germline, CDR1 is SGHKS and CDR2 YYEKEE (reference sequence).

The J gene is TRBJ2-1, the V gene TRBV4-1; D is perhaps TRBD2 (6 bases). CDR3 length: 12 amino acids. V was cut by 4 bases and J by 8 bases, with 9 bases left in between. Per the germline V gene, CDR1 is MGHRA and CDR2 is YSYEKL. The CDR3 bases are TGCGCCAGCAGCCTAACGGGGGATGAGCAGTTCTTC. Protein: CASSLTGDEQFF.

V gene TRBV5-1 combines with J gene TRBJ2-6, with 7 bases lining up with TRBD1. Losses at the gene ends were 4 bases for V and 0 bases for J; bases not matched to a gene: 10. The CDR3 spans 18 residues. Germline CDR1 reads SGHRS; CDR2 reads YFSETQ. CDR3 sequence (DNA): TGCGCCAGCAGCCTCGGACAGGCTATGCTCTCTGGGGCCAACGTCCTGACTTTC. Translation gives CASSLGQAMLSGANVLTF.

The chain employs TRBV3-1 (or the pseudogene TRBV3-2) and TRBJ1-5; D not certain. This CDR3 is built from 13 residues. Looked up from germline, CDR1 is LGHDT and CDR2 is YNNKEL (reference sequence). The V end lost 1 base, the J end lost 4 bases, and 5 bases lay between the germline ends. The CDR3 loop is CASSQAQNQPQHF. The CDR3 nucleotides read TGTGCCAGCAGCCAAGCCCAAAATCAGCCCCAGCATTTT.

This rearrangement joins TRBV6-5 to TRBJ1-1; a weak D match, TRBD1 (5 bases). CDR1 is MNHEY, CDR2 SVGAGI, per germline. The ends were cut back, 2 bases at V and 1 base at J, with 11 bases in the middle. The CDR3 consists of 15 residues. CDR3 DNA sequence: TGTGCCAGCAGTTACCAACCGCAGGGGAACACTGAAGCTTTCTTT. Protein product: CASSYQPQGNTEAFF.

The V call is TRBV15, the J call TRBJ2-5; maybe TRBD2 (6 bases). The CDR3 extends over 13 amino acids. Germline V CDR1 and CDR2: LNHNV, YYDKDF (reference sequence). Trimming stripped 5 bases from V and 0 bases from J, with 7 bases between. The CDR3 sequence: CATSRGNQETQYF. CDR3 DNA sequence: TGTGCCACCAGCCGGGGGAACCAAGAGACCCAGTACTTC.

Here the CDR3 reads CASSIVAGRSTDTQYF. The CDR3 DNA reads as TGTGCCAGTAGTATAGTTGCGGGGAGAAGCACAGATACGCAGTATTTT. The chain is built from TRBV19 and TRBJ2-3; TRBD2 might be the D (6 bases). Germline V gives CDR1 LNHDA, CDR2 SQIVND (reference sequence). The V end lost 1 base, the J end lost 0 bases, and 11 bases lay between the germline ends. This CDR3 is 16 amino acids long.

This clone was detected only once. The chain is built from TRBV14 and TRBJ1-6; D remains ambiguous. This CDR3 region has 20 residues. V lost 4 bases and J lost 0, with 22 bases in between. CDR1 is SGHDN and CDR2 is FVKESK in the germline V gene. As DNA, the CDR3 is TGTGCCAGCAGCCTTACGACCGGAGGGTCAACCCGCTCCTATAATTCACCCCTCCACTTT. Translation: CASSLTTGGSTRSYNSPLHF.

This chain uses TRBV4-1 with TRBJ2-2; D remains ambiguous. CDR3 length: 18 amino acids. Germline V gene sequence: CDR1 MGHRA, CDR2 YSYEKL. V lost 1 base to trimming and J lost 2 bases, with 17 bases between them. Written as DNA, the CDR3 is TGCGCCAGCAGCCAAGTAACCCCGCAGCTAGTTAACACCGGGGAGCTGTTTTTT. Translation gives CASSQVTPQLVNTGELFF.

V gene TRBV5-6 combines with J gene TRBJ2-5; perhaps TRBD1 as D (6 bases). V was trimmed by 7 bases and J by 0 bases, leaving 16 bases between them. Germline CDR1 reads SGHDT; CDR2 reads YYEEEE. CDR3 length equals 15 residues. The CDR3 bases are TGTGCCAGCGCCCTATGGACAGCCTACCAAGAGACCCAGTACTTC. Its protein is CASALWTAYQETQYF.

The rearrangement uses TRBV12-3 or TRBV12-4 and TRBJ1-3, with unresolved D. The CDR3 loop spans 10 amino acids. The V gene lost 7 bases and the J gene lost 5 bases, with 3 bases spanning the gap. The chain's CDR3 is CASIRNTIYF. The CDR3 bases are TGTGCCAGCATAAGAAACACCATATATTTT.